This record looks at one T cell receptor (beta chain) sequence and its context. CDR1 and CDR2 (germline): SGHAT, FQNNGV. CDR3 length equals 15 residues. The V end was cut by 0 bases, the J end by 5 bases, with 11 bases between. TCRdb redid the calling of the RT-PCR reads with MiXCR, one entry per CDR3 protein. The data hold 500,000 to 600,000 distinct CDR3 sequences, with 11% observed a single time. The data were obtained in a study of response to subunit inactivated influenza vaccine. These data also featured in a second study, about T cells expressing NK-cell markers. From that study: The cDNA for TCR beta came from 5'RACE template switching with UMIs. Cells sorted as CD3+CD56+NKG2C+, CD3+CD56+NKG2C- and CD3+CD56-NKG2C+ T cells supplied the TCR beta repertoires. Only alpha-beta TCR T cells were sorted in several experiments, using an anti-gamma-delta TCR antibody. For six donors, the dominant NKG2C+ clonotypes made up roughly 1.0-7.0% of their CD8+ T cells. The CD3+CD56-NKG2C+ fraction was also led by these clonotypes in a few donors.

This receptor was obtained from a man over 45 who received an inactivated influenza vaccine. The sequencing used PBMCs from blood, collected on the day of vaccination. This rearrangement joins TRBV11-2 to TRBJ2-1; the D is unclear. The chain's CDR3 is CASSLDYGPNNEQFF. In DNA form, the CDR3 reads TGTGCCAGCAGCTTAGATTACGGGCCAAACAATGAGCAGTTCTTC.